These 14 T cell receptor beta chains were sequenced from one sample in a study of T-cell reconstitution after alpha-beta-depleted transplantation in children. The authors prepared the TCRbeta library with unique molecular identifiers. TCRdb used MiXCR to reprocess the PCR reads, holding one entry per CDR3 protein. The data hold about 150,000 distinct CDR3 sequences, with 8% to 10% observed a single time. This specimen consisted of PBMCs, mostly from graft donor cells, obtained 180 days after TCRalphabeta/CD19-depleted stem cell transplant. Receptors were obtained from a female patient under 10 years old who had a stem cell transplant for congenital amegakaryocytic thrombocytopenia, so the T cells may come from the graft donor.

The sample holds many counts of this clonotype. V gene TRBV5-1 combines with J gene TRBJ2-1; possibly TRBD1 or TRBD2 for D (5 bases each). CDR1 is SGHRS, CDR2 YFSETQ, per germline. V was cut by 5 bases and J by 2 bases, with 14 bases left in between. This CDR3 contains 15 residues. The CDR3 nucleotides are TGCGCCAGCAGAGCCCGGGGCGGCGCCTACAATGAGCAGTTCTTC. Translating it yields CASRARGGAYNEQFF. Filled out from reference TRBV5-1 and TRBJ2-1, the complete variable domain reads KAGVTQTPRYLIKTRGQQVTLSCSPISGHRSVSWYQQTPGQGLQFLFEYFSETQRNKGNFPGRFSGRQFSNSRSEMNVSTLELGDSALYLCASRARGGAYNEQFFGPGTRLTVL.

Of note for this clonotype: A much bigger clone sits one base away, suggesting this may be a read error. The chain combines TRBV11-2 with TRBJ1-1, with TRBD1 as a possible D gene (6 bases). This CDR3 is 15 amino acids long. CDR1 SGHAT and CDR2 FQNNGV come from the germline V gene. The CDR3 here is CAGSLDGQPGGGAFF. CDR3 DNA sequence: TGTGCCGGCAGCTTAGACGGGCAGCCCGGAGGGGGAGCTTTCTTT.

In the case of this clonotype: A much larger clone lies a single base off, so this may be a read error. The final CDR3 position lacks the conserved phenylalanine or tryptophan, pointing to a likely read error. V gene TRBV20-1 combines with J gene TRBJ2-3; TRBD2 agrees at 14 bases. This CDR3 is 16 amino acids long. Germline CDR1 is DFQATT and CDR2 is SNEGSKA (reference sequence). With 5 bases clipped from V and 2 bases from J, the junction kept 6 bases outside the gene matches. The chain's CDR3 is CSASRTSGGFTDTQYL. The DNA for the CDR3 is TGCAGTGCTTCAAGGACTAGCGGGGGGTTCACAGATACGCAGTATTTG.

Ten or more counts support this clonotype. The CDR3 coding sequence is TGTGCCAGCAATACATTTGTCGGGCGGGCCAAAAACATTCAGTACTTC. Amino acid sequence: CASNTFVGRAKNIQYF. The chain employs TRBV28 and TRBJ2-4; D is uncertain. CDR3 length: 16 residues. Trimming left V 7 bases short and J 1 base short, with 17 bases between. Looked up from germline, CDR1 is MDHEN and CDR2 is SYDVKM.

This clonotype was seen repeatedly, ten times or more. This sequence joins TRBV20-1 and TRBJ2-1; TRBD2 matches 7 bases. The CDR3 covers 15 residues. Germline V lookup: CDR1 DFQATT, CDR2 SNEGSKA (reference sequence). The ends lost 6 bases at V and 8 bases at J; junction bases unmatched: 16. The DNA of the CDR3 is TGCAGTGCAGCCCAAAGCGGGATGGATGTCGATGAGCAGTTCTTC. This gives the protein CSAAQSGMDVDEQFF.

This clonotype was counted many times. V is TRBV28 and J is TRBJ2-5, with no clear D. This CDR3 comprises 15 residues. The ends were cut back, 7 bases at V and 5 bases at J, with 20 bases in the middle. In germline, CDR1 is MDHEN, CDR2 SYDVKM. CDR3 coding DNA: TGTGCCAGCAAGGTTCGATCCCCCCCGAGGGAGACCCAGTACTTC. Residues: CASKVRSPPRETQYF.

This clonotype was detected only a few times. The gene calls are TRBV29-1 and TRBJ1-3; no firm D call. Trimming took off 2 bases at V and 8 bases at J, with 19 bases between the two ends. The length of the CDR3 is 15 residues. Germline-derived CDR1 and CDR2 are SQVTM and ANQGSEA. This CDR3 is CSVERCWHPIHTIYF. Written as DNA, the CDR3 is TGCAGCGTTGAACGTTGCTGGCATCCTATCCACACCATATATTTT.

The table lists this clonotype with many counts. The chain employs TRBV6-1 and TRBJ1-6; D is possibly TRBD1 (5 bases). The V end was cut by 0 bases, the J end by 6 bases, with 6 bases between. The CDR3 is 14 residues long. Germline V gene data show CDR1 as MNHNS and CDR2 as SASEGT. The CDR3 spells CASSEAGGNSPLHF. CDR3 DNA: TGTGCCAGCAGTGAAGCGGGGGGTAATTCACCCCTCCACTTT.

This clonotype was detected only a few times. J is TRBJ2-7 and V is TRBV27; 8 bases align to TRBD1. Trimming cost V 5 bases and J 7 bases; bases outside gene matches: 10. The CDR3 sequence is 14 residues long. Germline CDR1 is MNHEY and CDR2 is SMNVEV (reference sequence). CDR3 nucleotide sequence: TGTGCCAGCAGTAGGGACAGGACAATGGGGGAGCAGTACTTC. Encoded protein: CASSRDRTMGEQYF.

This clonotype came up many times. The chain recombines TRBV6-1 with TRBJ2-7, with unresolved D. The CDR3 is 12 amino acids. Germline V gene data show CDR1 as MNHNS and CDR2 as SASEGT. Trimming took off 8 bases at V and 4 bases at J, with 12 bases between the two ends. The CDR3: CASWTVVYEQYF. As DNA, the CDR3 is TGTGCCAGCTGGACGGTGGTATACGAGCAGTACTTC.

This chain links TRBV5-1 with TRBJ2-1; no firm D call. The germline gives CDR1 SGHRS, CDR2 YFSETQ. The CDR3 has 17 residues. V lost 3 bases and J 0 bases, leaving 16 bases between the germline ends. This CDR3 reads CASSWWATESSYNEQFF. CDR3 sequence (DNA): TGCGCCAGCAGCTGGTGGGCCACAGAGAGCTCCTACAATGAGCAGTTCTTC.

Concerning this clonotype itself: A much larger clone sits a single nucleotide away, making a read error possible. This chain uses TRBV10-3 with TRBJ2-5, with 8 bases identical to TRBD2. Germline values: CDR1 ENHRY, CDR2 SYGVKD. This CDR3 has 13 residues. The CDR3 loop reads CATEGSGDETKYF. Here the CDR3 DNA reads TGTGCCACCGAGGGTAGCGGGGATGAGACCAAGTACTTC.

This chain links TRBV5-1 with TRBJ2-3, with 12 bases aligning to TRBD2. CDR3 size: 19 residues. V shed 0 bases, J shed 1 base, and the junction held 9 bases outside the gene matches. Looked up from germline, CDR1 is SGHRS and CDR2 is YFSETQ. The CDR3: CASSLGPLAGGPRTDTQYF. The CDR3, as DNA: TGCGCCAGCAGCTTGGGCCCCCTAGCGGGGGGGCCCCGCACAGATACGCAGTATTTT.

The table lists this clonotype with many counts. This chain joins TRBV10-3 and TRBJ2-7; unclear D gene. The germline V and J ends were trimmed by 3 bases and 0 bases, with 12 bases remaining between them. This CDR3 contains 15 residues. Per the germline V gene, CDR1 is ENHRY and CDR2 is SYGVKD. This CDR3 is CAISEPHLPSYEQYF. CDR3 nucleotide sequence: TGTGCCATCAGTGAACCCCATCTACCCTCCTACGAGCAGTACTTC.